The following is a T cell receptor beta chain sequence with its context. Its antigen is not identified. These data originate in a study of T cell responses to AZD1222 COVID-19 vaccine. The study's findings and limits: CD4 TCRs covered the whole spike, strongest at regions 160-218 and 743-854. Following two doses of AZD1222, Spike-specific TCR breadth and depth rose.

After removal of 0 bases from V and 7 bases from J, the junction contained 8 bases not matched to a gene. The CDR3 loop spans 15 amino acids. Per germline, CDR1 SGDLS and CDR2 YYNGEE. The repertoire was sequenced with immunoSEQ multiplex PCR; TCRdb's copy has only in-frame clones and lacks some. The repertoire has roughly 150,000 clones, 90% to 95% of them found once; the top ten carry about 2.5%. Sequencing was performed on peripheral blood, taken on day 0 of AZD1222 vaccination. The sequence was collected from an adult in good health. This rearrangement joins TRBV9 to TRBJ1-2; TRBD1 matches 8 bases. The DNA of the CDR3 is TGTGCCAGCAGCGTAGATTCAGGGGGCGCGGGTGGCTACACCTTC. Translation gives CASSVDSGGAGGYTF.